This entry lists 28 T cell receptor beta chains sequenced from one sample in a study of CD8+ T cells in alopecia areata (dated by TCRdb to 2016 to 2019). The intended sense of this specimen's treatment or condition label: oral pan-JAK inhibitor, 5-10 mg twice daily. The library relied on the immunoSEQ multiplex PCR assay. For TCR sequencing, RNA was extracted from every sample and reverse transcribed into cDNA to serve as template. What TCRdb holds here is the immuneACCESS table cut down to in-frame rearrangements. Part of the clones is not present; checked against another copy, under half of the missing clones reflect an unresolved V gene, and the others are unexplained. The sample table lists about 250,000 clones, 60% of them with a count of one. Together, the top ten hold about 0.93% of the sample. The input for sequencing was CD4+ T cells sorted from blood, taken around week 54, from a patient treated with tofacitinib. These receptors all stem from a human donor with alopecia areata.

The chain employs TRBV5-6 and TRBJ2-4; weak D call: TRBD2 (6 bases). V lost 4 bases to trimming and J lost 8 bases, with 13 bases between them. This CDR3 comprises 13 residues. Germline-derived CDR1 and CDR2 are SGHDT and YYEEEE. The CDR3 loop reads CASSRRGADIQYF. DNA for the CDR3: TGTGCCAGCAGCCGGAGGGGCGCGGACATTCAGTACTTC.

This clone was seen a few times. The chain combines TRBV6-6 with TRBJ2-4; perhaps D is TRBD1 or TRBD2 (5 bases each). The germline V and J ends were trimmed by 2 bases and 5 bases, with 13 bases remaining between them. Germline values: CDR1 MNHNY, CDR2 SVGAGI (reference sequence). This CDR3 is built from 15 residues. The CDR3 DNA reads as TGTGCCAGCAGTTACCCGGGCCAGGGACAAAACATTCAGTACTTC. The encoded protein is CASSYPGQGQNIQYF.

The CDR3 sequence: CASRERGALQYF. CDR3 nucleotide sequence: TGTGCCAGTAGGGAGCGGGGGGCCCTTCAGTACTTC. The V and J genes are TRBV19 and TRBJ2-4; TRBD2 aligns across 9 bases. With 6 bases clipped from V and 11 bases from J, the junction kept 5 bases outside the gene matches. The CDR3 is 12 residues long. Germline V lookup: CDR1 LNHDA, CDR2 SQIVND (reference sequence).

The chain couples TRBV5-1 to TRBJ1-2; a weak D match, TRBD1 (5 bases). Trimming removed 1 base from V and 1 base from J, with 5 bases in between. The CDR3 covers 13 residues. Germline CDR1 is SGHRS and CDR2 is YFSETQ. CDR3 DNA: TGCGCCAGCAGCTTGAGGGGTAACTATGGCTACACCTTC. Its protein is CASSLRGNYGYTF. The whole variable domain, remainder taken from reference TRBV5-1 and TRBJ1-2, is KAGVTQTPRYLIKTRGQQVTLSCSPISGHRSVSWYQQTPGQGLQFLFEYFSETQRNKGNFPGRFSGRQFSNSRSEMNVSTLELGDSALYLCASSLRGNYGYTFGSGTRLTVV.

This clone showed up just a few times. The CDR3 loop reads CASSQLTEAFF. The CDR3 DNA is TGTGCCAGCAGCCAGCTCACTGAAGCTTTCTTT. The V and J genes are TRBV4-2 and TRBJ1-1; D gene ambiguous. The CDR3 is made up of 11 amino acids. The germline CDR1 and CDR2 sequences are LGHNA and YNFKEQ. Trimming shortened V by 3 bases and J by 4 bases, and 3 bases separated the two germline ends.

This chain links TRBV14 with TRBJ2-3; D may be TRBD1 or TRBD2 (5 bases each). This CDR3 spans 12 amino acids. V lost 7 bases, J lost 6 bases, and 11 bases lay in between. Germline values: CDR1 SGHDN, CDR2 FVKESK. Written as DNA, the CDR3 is TGTGCCAGCACCCAGGGCGGGGATACGCAGTATTTT. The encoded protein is CASTQGGDTQYF.

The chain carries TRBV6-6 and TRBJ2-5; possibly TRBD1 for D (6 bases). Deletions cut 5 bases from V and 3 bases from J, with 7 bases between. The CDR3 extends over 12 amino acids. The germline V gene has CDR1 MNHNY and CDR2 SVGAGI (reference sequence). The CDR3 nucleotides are TGTGCCAGCAGTAACAGGGAAGAGACCCAGTACTTC. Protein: CASSNREETQYF.

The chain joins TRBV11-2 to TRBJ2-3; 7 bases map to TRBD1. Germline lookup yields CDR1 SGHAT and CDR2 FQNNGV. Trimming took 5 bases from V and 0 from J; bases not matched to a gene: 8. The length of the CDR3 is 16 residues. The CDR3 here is CASSRHRGKSTDTQYF. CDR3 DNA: TGTGCCAGCAGCAGACACAGGGGAAAAAGCACAGATACGCAGTATTTT.

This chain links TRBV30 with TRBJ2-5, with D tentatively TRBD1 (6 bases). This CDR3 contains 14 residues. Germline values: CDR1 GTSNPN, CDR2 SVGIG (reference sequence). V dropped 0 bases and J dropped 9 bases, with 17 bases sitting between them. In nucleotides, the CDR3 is TGTGCCTGGAGTGTACTCGACGGACAGTCGGCCCAGTACTTC. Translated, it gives CAWSVLDGQSAQYF.

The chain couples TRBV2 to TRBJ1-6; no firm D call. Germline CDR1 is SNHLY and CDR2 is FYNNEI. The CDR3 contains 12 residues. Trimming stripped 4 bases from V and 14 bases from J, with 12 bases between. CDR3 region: CASSGEIPTLHF. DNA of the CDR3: TGTGCCAGCAGTGGAGAAATTCCCACCCTCCACTTT.

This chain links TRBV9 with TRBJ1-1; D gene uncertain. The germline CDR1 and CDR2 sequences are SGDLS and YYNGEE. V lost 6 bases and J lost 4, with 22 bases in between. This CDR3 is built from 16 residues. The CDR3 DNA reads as TGTGCCAGCACCAGAACAAGTAAACGGCCGGGCACTGAAGCTTTCTTT. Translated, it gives CASTRTSKRPGTEAFF.

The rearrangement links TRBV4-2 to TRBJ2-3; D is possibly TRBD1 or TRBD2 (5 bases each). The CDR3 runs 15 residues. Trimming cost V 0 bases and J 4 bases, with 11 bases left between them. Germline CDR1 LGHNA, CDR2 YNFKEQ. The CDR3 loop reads CASSQEGPLADTQYF. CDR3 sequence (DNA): TGTGCCAGCAGCCAAGAGGGACCCCTGGCAGATACGCAGTATTTT.

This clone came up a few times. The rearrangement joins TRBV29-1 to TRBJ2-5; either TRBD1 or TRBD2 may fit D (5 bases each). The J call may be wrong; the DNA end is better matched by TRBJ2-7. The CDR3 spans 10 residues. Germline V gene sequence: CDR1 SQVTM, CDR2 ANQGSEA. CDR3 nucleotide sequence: TGCAGCGTTCAGAGGGGCGAGCAGTACTTC. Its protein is CSVQRGEQYF.

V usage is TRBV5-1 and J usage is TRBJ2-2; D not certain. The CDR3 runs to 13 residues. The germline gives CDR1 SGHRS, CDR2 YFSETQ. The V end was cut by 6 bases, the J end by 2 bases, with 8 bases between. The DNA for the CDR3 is TGCGCCAGCAAGGCAGATAACACCGGGGAGCTGTTTTTT. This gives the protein CASKADNTGELFF.

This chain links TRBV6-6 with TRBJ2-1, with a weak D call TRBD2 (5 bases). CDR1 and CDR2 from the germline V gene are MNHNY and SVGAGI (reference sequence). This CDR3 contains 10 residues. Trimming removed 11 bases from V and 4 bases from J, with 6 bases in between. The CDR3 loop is CAGGYNEQFF. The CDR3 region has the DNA TGTGCCGGCGGGTACAATGAGCAGTTCTTC.

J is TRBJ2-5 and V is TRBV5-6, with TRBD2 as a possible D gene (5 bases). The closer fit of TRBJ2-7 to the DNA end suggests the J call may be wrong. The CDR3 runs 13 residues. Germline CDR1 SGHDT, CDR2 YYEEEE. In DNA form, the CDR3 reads TGTGCCAGCGAACGATCTCCGGGGTACGAGCAGTACTTC. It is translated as CASERSPGYEQYF.

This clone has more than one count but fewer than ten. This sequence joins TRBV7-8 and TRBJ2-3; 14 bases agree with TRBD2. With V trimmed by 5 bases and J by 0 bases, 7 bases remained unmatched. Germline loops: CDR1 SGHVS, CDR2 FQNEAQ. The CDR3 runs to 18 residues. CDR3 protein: CASSRRLAGGVSTDTQYF. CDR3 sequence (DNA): TGTGCCAGCAGCCGACGACTAGCGGGGGGGGTTAGCACAGATACGCAGTATTTT.

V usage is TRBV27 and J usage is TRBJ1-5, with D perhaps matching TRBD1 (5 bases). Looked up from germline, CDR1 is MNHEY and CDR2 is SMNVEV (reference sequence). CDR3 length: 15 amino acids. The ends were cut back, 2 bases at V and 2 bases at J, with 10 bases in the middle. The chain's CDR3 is CASSLTGTGNQPQHF. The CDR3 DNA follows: TGTGCCAGCAGTTTAACCGGGACCGGCAATCAGCCCCAGCATTTT.

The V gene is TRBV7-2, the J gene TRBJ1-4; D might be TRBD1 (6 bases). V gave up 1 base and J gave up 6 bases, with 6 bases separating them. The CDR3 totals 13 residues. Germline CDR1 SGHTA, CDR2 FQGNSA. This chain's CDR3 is CASSLGQDEKLFF. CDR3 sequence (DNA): TGTGCCAGCAGCTTAGGACAGGATGAAAAACTGTTTTTT.

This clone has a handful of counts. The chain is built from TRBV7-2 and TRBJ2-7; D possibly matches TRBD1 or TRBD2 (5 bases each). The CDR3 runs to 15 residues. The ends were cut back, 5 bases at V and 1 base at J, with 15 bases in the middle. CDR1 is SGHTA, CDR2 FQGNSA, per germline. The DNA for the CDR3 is TGTGCCAGCAGCCCCTCCGGGACGGCGTCCTACGAGCAGTACTTC. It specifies CASSPSGTASYEQYF.

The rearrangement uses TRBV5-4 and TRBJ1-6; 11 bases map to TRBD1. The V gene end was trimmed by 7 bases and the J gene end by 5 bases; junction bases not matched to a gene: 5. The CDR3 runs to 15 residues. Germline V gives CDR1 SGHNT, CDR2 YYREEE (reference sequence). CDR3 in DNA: TGTGCCAGCCGGGACAGGGGGACTAATAATTCACCCCTCCACTTT. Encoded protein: CASRDRGTNNSPLHF.

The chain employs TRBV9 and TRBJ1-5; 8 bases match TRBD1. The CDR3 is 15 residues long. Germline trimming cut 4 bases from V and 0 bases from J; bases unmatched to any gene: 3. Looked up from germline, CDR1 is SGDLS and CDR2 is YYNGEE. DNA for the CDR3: TGTGCCAGCAGCTCGACAGGGGTTAGCAATCAGCCCCAGCATTTT. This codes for CASSSTGVSNQPQHF.

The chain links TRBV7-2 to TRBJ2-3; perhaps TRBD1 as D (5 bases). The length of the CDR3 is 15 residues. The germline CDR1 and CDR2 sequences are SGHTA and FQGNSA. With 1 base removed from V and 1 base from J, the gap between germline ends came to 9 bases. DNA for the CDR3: TGTGCCAGCAGCTTAGTGGTGGGGCGCACAGATACGCAGTATTTT. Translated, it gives CASSLVVGRTDTQYF. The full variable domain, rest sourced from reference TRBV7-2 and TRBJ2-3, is GAGVSQSPSNKVTEKGKDVELRCDPISGHTALYWYRQSLGQGLEFLIYFQGNSAPDKSGLPSDRFSAERTGGSVSTLTIQRTQQEDSAVYLCASSLVVGRTDTQYFGPGTRLTVL.

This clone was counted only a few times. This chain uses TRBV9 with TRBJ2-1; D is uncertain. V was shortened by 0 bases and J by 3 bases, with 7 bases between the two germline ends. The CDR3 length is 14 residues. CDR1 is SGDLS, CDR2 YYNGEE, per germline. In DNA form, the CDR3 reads TGTGCCAGCAGCGTAGGCCCTAGCTACAATGAGCAGTTCTTC. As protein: CASSVGPSYNEQFF.

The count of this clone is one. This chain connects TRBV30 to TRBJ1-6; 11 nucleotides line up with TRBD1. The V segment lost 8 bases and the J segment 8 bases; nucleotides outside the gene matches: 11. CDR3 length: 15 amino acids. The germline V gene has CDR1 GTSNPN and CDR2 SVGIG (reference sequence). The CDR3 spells CAITRTGGRDSPLHF. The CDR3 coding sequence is TGTGCCATAACACGGACAGGGGGCCGCGATTCACCCCTCCACTTT.

CDR3 region: CASSAPGQSTDTQYF. DNA for the CDR3: TGCGCCAGCAGCGCTCCGGGACAGAGCACAGATACGCAGTATTTT. This chain joins TRBV4-1 and TRBJ2-3, with 7 bases that match TRBD1. Germline assignment: CDR1 MGHRA and CDR2 YSYEKL. The CDR3 sequence is 15 residues long. With 5 bases clipped from V and 0 bases from J, the junction kept 5 bases outside the gene matches.

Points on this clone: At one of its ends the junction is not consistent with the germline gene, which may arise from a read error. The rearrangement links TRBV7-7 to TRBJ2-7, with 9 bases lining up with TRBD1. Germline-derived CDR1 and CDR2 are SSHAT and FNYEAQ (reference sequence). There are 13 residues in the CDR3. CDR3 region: CASSWDRAGEQYF. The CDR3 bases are TGTGCTAGCAGCTGGGACAGGGCGGGCGAGCAGTACTTC.

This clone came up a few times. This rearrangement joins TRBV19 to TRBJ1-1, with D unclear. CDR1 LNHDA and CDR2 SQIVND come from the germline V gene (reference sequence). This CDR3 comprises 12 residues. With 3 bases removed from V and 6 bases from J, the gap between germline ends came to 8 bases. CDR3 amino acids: CASSISTSEAFF. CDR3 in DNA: TGTGCCAGTAGTATCTCGACGTCTGAAGCTTTCTTT.